Following are 5 T cell receptor beta chains from one sample sequenced in a study of T-cell memory formation after mild COVID-19. MiXCR, applied by TCRdb to the 5' RACE reads, yields one record per CDR3 protein. In the table there are some 410,000 distinct CDR3 sequences, about 22% of which are singletons. Sequenced material: PBMCs or a T cell subset sorted from them (not recorded which). The origin of the receptors is an adult woman who had mild COVID-19 (a few samples of this study predate the infection). Cell type and time point are not known.

This clonotype turned up a few times. CDR3 coding DNA: TGCAGTGCTGGAGGGACAAGCAACTACAATGAGCAGTTCTTC. Its protein is CSAGGTSNYNEQFF. V is TRBV20-1 and J is TRBJ2-1; D assignment may be TRBD1 or TRBD2 (6 bases each). Germline lookup yields CDR1 DFQATT and CDR2 SNEGSKA (reference sequence). Trimming cost V 5 bases and J 3 bases, with 14 bases left between them. The CDR3 loop spans 14 amino acids.

The rearrangement joins TRBV6-2 or TRBV6-3 to TRBJ1-1, with D unclear. With 5 bases removed from V and 1 base from J, the gap between germline ends came to 8 bases. This CDR3 has 13 amino acids. In germline, CDR1 is MNHEY, CDR2 SVGEGT. CDR3 protein: CASSKGPNTEAFF. The CDR3 nucleotides read TGTGCCAGCAGTAAGGGTCCGAACACTGAAGCTTTCTTT.

This sequence joins TRBV7-8 and TRBJ1-1; D unresolved. The CDR3 consists of 13 residues. Germline assignment: CDR1 SGHVS and CDR2 FQNEAQ. V was cut by 7 bases and J by 0 bases, with 9 bases left in between. CDR3 amino acids: CASKNSLNTEAFF. In DNA, the CDR3 is TGTGCCAGCAAGAATTCCCTGAACACTGAAGCTTTCTTT.

The V gene is TRBV7-2, the J gene TRBJ2-1; 7 nucleotides agree with TRBD2. Trimming cost V 7 bases and J 5 bases; bases outside gene matches: 11. Germline V gene lookup returns CDR1 SGHTA and CDR2 FQGNSA. This CDR3 region has 15 residues. CDR3 amino acids: CASTPWGGGNNEQFF. The CDR3 bases are TGTGCCAGCACCCCATGGGGGGGGGGAAACAATGAGCAGTTCTTC.

This clonotype was observed a few times. CDR3 in DNA: TGTGCCAGCAGGCCTAGCGGGGGGGCCCGGGAGCTGTTTTTT. It translates to CASRPSGGARELFF. The chain has TRBV6-5 and TRBJ2-2, with 12 bases identical to TRBD2. The trim removed 6 bases at V and 9 bases at J, leaving 5 bases unmatched. The CDR3 is 14 residues long. Germline-derived CDR1 and CDR2 are MNHEY and SVGAGI.